These 23 T cell receptor beta chains were sequenced from one sample in a study of beta chain features in type 1 diabetes. General observations from the study: Type 1 diabetes patients had TCRB CDR3s that were shorter (moderately but significantly so) in all four CD4+ subsets.

Expressed TCRB transcripts got sequenced, as all isolated RNA was reverse transcribed. Clones were sequenced by immunoSEQ multiplex PCR, and TCRdb holds only the in-frame ones, with some missing. The table shows about 650,000 clones, with around 12% occurring only once. No antigen is known for these receptors. Input material: naive CD4+ T cells from blood. The receptors derive from a man younger than 45 with type 1 diabetes.

The J gene is TRBJ1-1, the V gene TRBV14, with TRBD1 matching over 8 bases. CDR3 size: 16 residues. Germline V gene data show CDR1 as SGHDN and CDR2 as FVKESK. Trimming removed 1 base from V and 8 bases from J; junction bases left unmatched: 12. The chain's CDR3 is CASSQVFGTGTTEAFF. The CDR3 coding sequence is TGTGCCAGCAGCCAAGTATTTGGGACAGGCACAACCGAAGCTTTCTTT.

In its sample, this clone was seen a few times. The CDR3 spells CASSFLLRVAYNEQFF. CDR3 coding DNA: TGTGCCAGCAGCTTCCTCTTAAGGGTGGCCTACAATGAGCAGTTCTTC. The chain couples TRBV21-1 to TRBJ2-1. TRBV21-1 is an annotated pseudogene. The CDR3 runs 16 residues.

The gene calls are TRBV10-3 and TRBJ2-2; the match to TRBD1 covers 7 bases. Germline loops: CDR1 ENHRY, CDR2 SYGVKD. The V segment lost 3 bases and the J segment 0 bases; nucleotides outside the gene matches: 4. CDR3 length equals 16 residues. The CDR3 loop reads CAISETGTANTGELFF. The CDR3 coding sequence is TGTGCCATCAGTGAAACCGGGACAGCGAACACCGGGGAGCTGTTTTTT.

This clone has only a few counts. The J gene is TRBJ2-3, the V gene TRBV4-3, with TRBD1 matching over 10 bases. The CDR3 loop spans 14 amino acids. V was pared by 8 bases and J by 4 bases, with 6 bases of the junction left unmatched. Germline assignment: CDR1 LGHNA and CDR2 YSLEER. Here the CDR3 DNA reads TGCGCCAGCCGCGACAGGGGGCGTTCAGATACGCAGTATTTT. Translating gives CASRDRGRSDTQYF.

The chain uses TRBV20-1 and TRBJ1-2; D gene uncertain. Germline CDR1 reads DFQATT; CDR2 reads SNEGSKA (reference sequence). The V end lost 3 bases, the J end lost 7 bases, and 6 bases lay between the germline ends. The CDR3 length is 10 residues. CDR3 protein: CSASFGGYTF. The CDR3 DNA is TGCAGTGCTAGTTTTGGTGGCTACACCTTC.

J is TRBJ2-2 and V is TRBV29-1, with 10 bases fitting TRBD1. The germline gives CDR1 SQVTM, CDR2 ANQGSEA. V lost 5 bases to trimming and J lost 4 bases; unmatched junction nucleotides: 7. This CDR3 is built from 15 residues. Here the CDR3 reads CSVITGTGATGELFF. DNA of the CDR3: TGCAGCGTTATCACCGGGACAGGGGCCACCGGGGAGCTGTTTTTT.

The V gene is TRBV7-2, the J gene TRBJ2-2; D unclear. V shed 2 bases and J shed 2 bases, with 6 bases lying between them. The CDR3 has 14 amino acids. Germline V lookup: CDR1 SGHTA, CDR2 FQGNSA. The CDR3 DNA reads TGTGCCAGCAGCTTAAACAGAAACACCGGGGAGCTGTTTTTT. This translates into CASSLNRNTGELFF.

This clone was detected a few times. This chain uses TRBV4-3 with TRBJ2-2, with 11 bases that match TRBD1. The germline gives CDR1 LGHNA, CDR2 YSLEER. Trimming took 0 bases from V and 6 from J; bases not matched to a gene: 6. This CDR3 has 17 amino acids. CDR3 region: CASSQDVGTGGSGELFF. CDR3 DNA sequence: TGCGCCAGCAGCCAAGATGTTGGGACAGGGGGTTCCGGGGAGCTGTTTTTT.

V and J are TRBV9 and TRBJ1-1; 7 bases line up with TRBD1. Germline V CDR1 and CDR2: SGDLS, YYNGEE. The trim removed 4 bases at V and 4 bases at J, leaving 7 bases unmatched. This CDR3 comprises 14 residues. The CDR3 DNA reads TGTGCCAGCAGCTTCACAGGGGTGAGCACTGAAGCTTTCTTT. Translation gives CASSFTGVSTEAFF.

The gene calls are TRBV27 and TRBJ2-2, with D uncertain. This CDR3 comprises 13 residues. Germline V gene sequence: CDR1 MNHEY, CDR2 SMNVEV (reference sequence). V was cut by 0 bases and J by 7 bases, with 6 bases left in between. CDR3 protein: CASSLSISGELFF. In nucleotides, the CDR3 is TGTGCCAGCAGTTTATCGATTAGCGGGGAGCTGTTTTTT.

This chain links TRBV25-1 with TRBJ1-2; D unresolved. The length of the CDR3 is 11 residues. Germline V lookup: CDR1 MGHDK, CDR2 SYGVNS. V lost 4 bases, J lost 9 bases, and 9 bases lay in between. In DNA form, the CDR3 reads TGTGCCAGCAGTGGGGGATTGAGCTACACCTTC. Translating it yields CASSGGLSYTF.

The chain recombines TRBV5-4 with TRBJ2-5; 10 positions agree with TRBD2. The V segment lost 3 bases and the J segment 2 bases; nucleotides outside the gene matches: 10. The CDR3 totals 17 residues. The V gene's germline CDR1 is SGHNT and CDR2 YYREEE (reference sequence). The CDR3 DNA reads as TGTGCCAGCAGCTCCCAGGGGTCTAGCGGGGGTCAAGAGACCCAGTACTTC. This sequence encodes CASSSQGSSGGQETQYF.

This clone has a handful of counts. This chain joins TRBV7-9 and TRBJ1-1; D uncertain. The V gene's germline CDR1 is SEHNR and CDR2 FQNEAQ (reference sequence). The V end lost 3 bases, the J end lost 7 bases, and 12 bases lay between the germline ends. This CDR3 has 13 residues. The CDR3 loop reads CASSLARLGEAFF. As DNA, the CDR3 is TGTGCCAGCAGCTTGGCGAGATTAGGTGAAGCTTTCTTT.

The V gene is TRBV9, the J gene TRBJ1-6; 8 bases match TRBD1. From germline, CDR1 is SGDLS and CDR2 YYNGEE. This CDR3 is 15 amino acids long. Trimming cost V 1 base and J 7 bases; bases outside gene matches: 4. CDR3 protein: CASSVQGTGNSPLHF. The CDR3 nucleotides read TGTGCCAGCAGCGTACAAGGGACAGGCAATTCACCCCTCCACTTT.

In the case of this clone: Just one base apart from a much larger clone, this may be a read error. This chain connects TRBV7-8 to TRBJ2-3; no definite D call. CDR3 length equals 13 residues. V lost 1 base to trimming and J lost 0 bases, with 2 bases between them. CDR1 SGHVS and CDR2 FQNEAQ come from the germline V gene. As DNA, the CDR3 is TGTGCCAGCAGCTTAGGGAGCACAGATACGCAGTATTTT. The encoded protein is CASSLGSTDTQYF.

The rearrangement joins TRBV29-1 to TRBJ1-2, with 11 bases lining up with TRBD1. Germline CDR1 SQVTM, CDR2 ANQGSEA. Germline trimming cut 1 base from V and 8 bases from J; bases unmatched to any gene: 9. The CDR3 consists of 15 residues. The CDR3 DNA follows: TGCAGCGTTGAAGGGACAGGGGGCTTCCCTATAGGCTACACCTTC. This codes for CSVEGTGGFPIGYTF.

The table lists this clone with a few counts. The chain carries TRBV29-1 and TRBJ2-5; 8 bases line up with TRBD2. Germline V gene lookup returns CDR1 SQVTM and CDR2 ANQGSEA. The CDR3 sequence is 16 residues long. V lost 6 bases and J lost 0; bases outside the gene matches: 12. The CDR3 loop reads CSVRGRRGGYQETQYF. The CDR3 DNA is TGCAGCGTCCGAGGCCGCCGCGGGGGGTACCAAGAGACCCAGTACTTC.

A few counts support this clone. This CDR3 is CASSWDPGQVQETQYF. The CDR3 region has the DNA TGTGCCAGCAGCTGGGACCCGGGACAGGTACAAGAGACCCAGTACTTC. The chain joins TRBV11-2 to TRBJ2-5; 8 bases match TRBD1. The germline V gene encodes CDR1 SGHAT and CDR2 FQNNGV. The ends lost 4 bases at V and 2 bases at J; junction bases unmatched: 9. This CDR3 has 16 residues.

The V call is TRBV7-6, the J call TRBJ1-5, with a weak D call TRBD1 (5 bases). The CDR3 is 16 residues long. Germline loops: CDR1 SGHVS, CDR2 FNYEAQ. V was pared by 5 bases and J by 3 bases, with 17 bases between. CDR3 nucleotides: TGTGCCAGCAGCCCTAGTGGGACCGTTGACAATCAGCCCCAGCATTTT. It is translated as CASSPSGTVDNQPQHF. The complete variable domain, with remaining parts taken from reference TRBV7-6 and TRBJ1-5, reads GAGVSQSPRYKVTKRGQDVALRCDPISGHVSLYWYRQALGQGPEFLTYFNYEAQQDKSGLPNDRFSAERPEGSISTLTIQRTEQRDSAMYRCASSPSGTVDNQPQHFGDGTRLSIL.

The rearrangement uses TRBV2 and TRBJ2-7; 7 bases are a match to TRBD1. The CDR3 is made up of 14 amino acids. Looked up from germline, CDR1 is SNHLY and CDR2 is FYNNEI. J was trimmed by 6 bases and V by 6 bases; bases with no gene match: 11. The CDR3: CASRTVTGALEQYF. The CDR3 DNA reads TGTGCCAGCAGGACGGTTACAGGGGCCCTCGAGCAGTACTTC.

This chain joins TRBV4-2 and TRBJ2-7; 7 nucleotides align to TRBD2. V was pared by 4 bases and J by 1 base, with 13 bases of the junction left unmatched. Germline CDR1 and CDR2: LGHNA and YNFKEQ. The length of the CDR3 is 17 residues. This CDR3 is CASSRERRSGVSYEQYF. CDR3 sequence (DNA): TGTGCCAGCAGCCGGGAGAGGAGAAGCGGGGTTTCCTACGAGCAGTACTTC.

V usage is TRBV11-2 and J usage is TRBJ1-2; 11 bases match TRBD1. V lost 5 bases to trimming and J lost 4 bases; unmatched junction nucleotides: 6. Germline V CDR1 and CDR2: SGHAT, FQNNGV. The CDR3 contains 15 residues. This CDR3 reads CASSEGQGESYGYTF. The CDR3 coding sequence is TGTGCCAGCAGCGAGGGACAGGGGGAGAGCTATGGCTACACCTTC.

The chain uses TRBV6-6 and TRBJ2-7; no clear D. V was trimmed by 0 bases and J by 1 base, leaving 13 bases between them. The CDR3 sequence is 16 residues long. The germline V gene encodes CDR1 MNHNY and CDR2 SVGAGI (reference sequence). The CDR3 DNA is TGTGCCAGCAGTTACTCGGTATCAGGCCAGTCCTACGAGCAGTACTTC. As protein: CASSYSVSGQSYEQYF.